Listed below are T cell receptor beta chains from one sample, sequenced in a study of T cells in tuberculosis. Sequencing used immunoSEQ multiplex PCR; TCRdb keeps in-frame clones, though not all of them. The sample carries some 23,000 clones, over 85% recorded once. The sequenced material came from PBMCs. The receptor source for this set is a donor aged 10 to 29 with latent tuberculosis or without tuberculosis infection. Some clones in this sample may be carry-over from other donors' samples. Both conserved end residues are part of each CDR3. D genes are given only for firm matches. Some rows mark clone size as missing; the rest say once, few, many or name a class of expanded clone.

j_gene: TRBJ1-1; v_gene: TRBV6-5; d_gene: NA; abundance: NA; CDR3nt: TGTGCCAGCTCGCGGGGCACTGAAGCTTTCTTT; CDR3aa: CASSRGTEAFF
j_gene: TRBJ2-5; v_gene: TRBV11-3; d_gene: NA; abundance: once; CDR3nt: TGTGCCAGCAGCTCGGGGGTAGGGGGCGCAGGAGAGACCCAGTACTTC; CDR3aa: CASSSGVGGAGETQYF
j_gene: TRBJ1-2; v_gene: TRBV11-2; d_gene: TRBD1; abundance: NA; CDR3nt: TGTGCCAGCAGACCACTGAGCGGACAGGGCTATGGCTACACCTTC; CDR3aa: CASRPLSGQGYGYTF
j_gene: TRBJ2-7; v_gene: TRBV9; d_gene: TRBD2; abundance: NA; CDR3nt: TGTGCCAGCAGCGCGAGAGCTGTGGGGCAGGGCGGGAGCGAGCAGTACTTC; CDR3aa: CASSARAVGQGGSEQYF
j_gene: TRBJ1-2; v_gene: TRBV7-9; d_gene: TRBD1; abundance: NA; CDR3nt: TGTGCCAGCAGCTCGGGACAGGGGCTGTATGGCTACACCTTC; CDR3aa: CASSSGQGLYGYTF
j_gene: TRBJ2-7; v_gene: TRBV9; d_gene: NA; abundance: NA; CDR3nt: TGTGCCAGCAGCGTAGCAGGGCAGGGCTCCTACGAGCAGTACTTC; CDR3aa: CASSVAGQGSYEQYF
j_gene: TRBJ2-1; v_gene: TRBV11-2; d_gene: NA; abundance: NA; CDR3nt: TGTGCCAGCAGCCGGCAACTAGGGCTTGGGTACAATGAGCAGTTCTTC; CDR3aa: CASSRQLGLGYNEQFF
j_gene: TRBJ1-2; v_gene: TRBV14; d_gene: NA; abundance: NA; CDR3nt: TGTGCCAGCAGCTTACGTCAGGTTAACTATGGCTACACCTTC; CDR3aa: CASSLRQVNYGYTF
j_gene: TRBJ2-7; v_gene: TRBV6-1; d_gene: NA; abundance: NA; CDR3nt: TGTGCCAGCAGGCCGTTTCGGAGGAGCTCCTACGAGCAGTACTTC; CDR3aa: CASRPFRRSSYEQYF
j_gene: TRBJ2-7; v_gene: TRBV4-3; d_gene: TRBD1; abundance: once; CDR3nt: TGCGCCAGCAGCCAAGATTTTAGGCCAGGGGGCGCGTACGAGCAGTACTTC; CDR3aa: CASSQDFRPGGAYEQYF